The clone carrying this T cell receptor beta chain was picked up one time. Sequencing was performed with immunoSEQ multiplex PCR; in TCRdb, only in-frame clones are kept and a portion is missing. The table has 35,000 to 50,000 clones, over 80% seen once. This sample is drawn from a study of T cell changes during pregnancy in multiple sclerosis. The CDR3 contains 16 residues. The sequencing here drew on CD4+ T cells from peripheral blood mononuclear cells, taken in the third trimester of pregnancy. The V call is TRBV21-1, the J call TRBJ1-1; whether TRBD1, the table's D call, matches the DNA was not checked. TRBV21-1 is assigned pseudogene status. This clonotype was sampled from a female donor in good health, enrolled as a control in a pregnancy study. The CDR3, as DNA: TGTGCCAGCAGCAGAGCCAGGCTGAGAGTGAACACTGAAGCTTTCTTT. This codes for CASSRARLRVNTEAFF.